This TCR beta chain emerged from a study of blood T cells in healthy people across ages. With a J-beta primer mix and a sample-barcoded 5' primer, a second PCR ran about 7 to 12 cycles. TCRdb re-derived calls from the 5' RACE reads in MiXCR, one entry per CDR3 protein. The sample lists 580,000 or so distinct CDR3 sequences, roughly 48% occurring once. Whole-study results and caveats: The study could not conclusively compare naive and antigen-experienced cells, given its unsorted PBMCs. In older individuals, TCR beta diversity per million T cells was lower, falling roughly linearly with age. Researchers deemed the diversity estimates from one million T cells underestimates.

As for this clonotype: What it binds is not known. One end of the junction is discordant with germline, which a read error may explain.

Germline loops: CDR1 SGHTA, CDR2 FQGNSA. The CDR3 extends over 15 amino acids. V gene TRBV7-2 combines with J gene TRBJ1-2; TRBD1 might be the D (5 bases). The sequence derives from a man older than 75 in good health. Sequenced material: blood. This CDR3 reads CASSLEWGSPYGYTF. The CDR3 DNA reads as TGTGCCAGCAGTTTAGAATGGGGCAGCCCCTATGGCTACACCTTC.